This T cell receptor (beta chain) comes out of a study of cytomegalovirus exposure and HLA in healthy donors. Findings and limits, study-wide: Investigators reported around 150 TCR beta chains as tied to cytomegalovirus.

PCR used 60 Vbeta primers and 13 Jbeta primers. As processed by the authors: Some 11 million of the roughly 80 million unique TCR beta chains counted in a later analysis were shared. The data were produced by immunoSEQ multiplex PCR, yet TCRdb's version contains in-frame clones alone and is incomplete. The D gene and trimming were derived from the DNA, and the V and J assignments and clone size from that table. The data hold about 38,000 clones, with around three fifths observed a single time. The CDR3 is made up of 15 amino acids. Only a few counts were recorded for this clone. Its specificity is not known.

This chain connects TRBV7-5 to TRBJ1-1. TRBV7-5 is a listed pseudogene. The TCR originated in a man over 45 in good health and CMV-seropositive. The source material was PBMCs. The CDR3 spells CVRSAPWGEYTEAFF. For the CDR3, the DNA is TGTGTCAGAAGCGCTCCGTGGGGGGAATACACTGAAGCTTTCTTT.